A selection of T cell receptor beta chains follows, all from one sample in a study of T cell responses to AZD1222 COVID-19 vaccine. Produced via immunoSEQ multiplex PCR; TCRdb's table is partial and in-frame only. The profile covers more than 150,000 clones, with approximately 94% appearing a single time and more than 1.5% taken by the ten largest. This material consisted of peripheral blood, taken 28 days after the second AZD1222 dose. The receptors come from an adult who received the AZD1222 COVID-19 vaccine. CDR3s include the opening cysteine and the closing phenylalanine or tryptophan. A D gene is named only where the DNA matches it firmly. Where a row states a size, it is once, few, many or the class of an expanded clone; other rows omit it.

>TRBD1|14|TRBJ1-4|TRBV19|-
CASRLTGGSEKLFF
TGTGCCAGTAGGTTAACAGGGGGAAGCGAAAAACTGTTTTTT
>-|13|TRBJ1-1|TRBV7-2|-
CASSLTVNTEAFF
TGTGCCAGCAGCTTGACGGTGAACACTGAAGCTTTCTTT
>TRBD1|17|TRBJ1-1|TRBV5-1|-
CASSWGSSGGMNTEAFF
TGCGCCAGCAGCTGGGGGTCGTCAGGGGGCATGAACACTGAAGCTTTCTTT
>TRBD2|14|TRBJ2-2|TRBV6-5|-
CASRDSGGSGELFF
TGTGCCAGCAGAGATAGCGGGGGTTCCGGGGAGCTGTTTTTT
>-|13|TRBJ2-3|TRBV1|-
CTSASGGTDTQYF
TGCACCAGCGCGAGCGGGGGCACAGATACGCAGTATTTT
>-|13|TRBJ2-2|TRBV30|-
CAWSVDIPGELFF
TGTGCCTGGAGTGTAGACATCCCCGGGGAGCTGTTTTTT
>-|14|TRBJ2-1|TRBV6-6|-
CASSYEGDYNEQFF
TGTGCCAGCAGTTACGAGGGAGACTACAATGAGCAGTTCTTC
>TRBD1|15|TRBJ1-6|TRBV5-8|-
CASSLRDRSNSPLHF
TGTGCCAGCAGCCTCCGGGACAGGTCTAATTCACCCCTCCACTTT
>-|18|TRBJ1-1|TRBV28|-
CASSLPRRERKLNTEAFF
TGTGCCAGCAGTTTACCCCGAAGGGAGCGCAAGCTAAACACTGAAGCTTTCTTT
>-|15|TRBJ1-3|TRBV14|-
CASSPTQRHPNTIYF
TGTGCCAGCAGCCCCACCCAGCGCCATCCCAACACCATATATTTT
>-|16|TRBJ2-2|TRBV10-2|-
CASSESPQRVPGELFF
TGCGCCAGCAGTGAGTCGCCACAGAGAGTACCCGGGGAGCTGTTTTTT
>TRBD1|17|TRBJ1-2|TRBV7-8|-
CASSPGRDRAGVNGYTF
TGTGCCAGCAGCCCCGGCCGGGACAGGGCCGGGGTGAATGGCTACACCTTC
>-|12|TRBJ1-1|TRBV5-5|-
CASSLSDTEAFF
TGTGCCAGCAGCTTATCCGACACTGAAGCTTTCTTT
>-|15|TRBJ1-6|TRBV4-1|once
CASSQAMGTGSPLHF
TGCGCCAGCAGCCAGGCCATGGGTACAGGTTCACCCCTCCACTTT
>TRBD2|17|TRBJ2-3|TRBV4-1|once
CASSQPGLAGGRNTQYF
TGCGCCAGCAGCCAGCCGGGACTAGCGGGGGGGCGGAATACGCAGTATTTT
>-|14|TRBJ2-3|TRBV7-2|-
CASSPQGGPDTQYF
TGTGCCAGCAGCCCTCAGGGGGGGCCAGATACGCAGTATTTT
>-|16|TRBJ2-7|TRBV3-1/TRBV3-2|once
CASSQTKWGSPYEQYF
TGTGCCAGCAGCCAAACCAAATGGGGCAGTCCCTACGAGCAGTACTTC
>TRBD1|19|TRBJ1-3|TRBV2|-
CASSPHSGTGGFLRNTIYF
TGTGCCAGCAGCCCCCATTCCGGGACAGGGGGCTTTCTAAGAAACACCATATATTTT
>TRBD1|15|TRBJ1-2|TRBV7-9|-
CASSTRDRPNYGYTF
TGTGCCAGCAGCACCCGGGACAGACCTAACTATGGCTACACCTTC
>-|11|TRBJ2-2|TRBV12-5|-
CASGSAGELFF
TGTGCTAGTGGTTCAGCCGGGGAGCTGTTTTTT
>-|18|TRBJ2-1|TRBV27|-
CASKGSGEPTYGYNEQFF
TGTGCCAGCAAAGGTAGTGGGGAACCCACGTACGGGTACAATGAGCAGTTCTTC
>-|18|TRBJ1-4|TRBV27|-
CASSLTSGARLYHEKLFF
TGTGCCAGCAGTTTAACCTCCGGGGCGAGGCTTTATCATGAAAAACTGTTTTTT